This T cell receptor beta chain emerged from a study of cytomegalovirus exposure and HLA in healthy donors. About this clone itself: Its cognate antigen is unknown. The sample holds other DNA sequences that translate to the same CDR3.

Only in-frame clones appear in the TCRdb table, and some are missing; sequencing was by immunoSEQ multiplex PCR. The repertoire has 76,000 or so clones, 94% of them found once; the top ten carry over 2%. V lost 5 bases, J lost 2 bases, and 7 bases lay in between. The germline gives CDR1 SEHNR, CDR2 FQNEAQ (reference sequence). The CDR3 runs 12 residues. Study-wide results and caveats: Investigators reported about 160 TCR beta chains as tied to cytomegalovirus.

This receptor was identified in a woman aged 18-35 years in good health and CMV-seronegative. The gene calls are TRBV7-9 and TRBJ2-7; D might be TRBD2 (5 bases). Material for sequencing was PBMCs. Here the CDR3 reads CASSLGTYEQYF. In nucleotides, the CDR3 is TGTGCCAGCAGCCTCGGGACCTACGAGCAGTACTTC.